This passage covers 27 T cell receptor beta chains from one sample sequenced in a study of shared clonotypes between healthy human individuals. TCRdb's copy holds only in-frame clones and misses some; the assay was immunoSEQ multiplex PCR. This sample has about 700,000 clones, with approximately 79% found just once. The sample comprised memory CD4+ T cells sorted from blood. The subset here: CD45RA-negative fraction. Receptor source: a woman aged 25-40 years in good health.

The gene calls are TRBV18 and TRBJ2-2, with D unclear. Trimming took 0 bases from V and 4 from J, leaving 12 bases between them. This CDR3 region has 16 residues. Germline CDR1 reads KGHSH; CDR2 reads LQKENI. Here the CDR3 DNA reads TGTGCCAGCTCACCACCGACCCACACTGGCACCGGGGAGCTGTTTTTT. Residues: CASSPPTHTGTGELFF.

The chain couples TRBV6-5 to TRBJ2-7; TRBD2 is a possible D gene (5 bases). Germline assignment: CDR1 MNHEY and CDR2 SVGAGI. Trimming took off 6 bases at V and 3 bases at J, with 15 bases between the two ends. The CDR3 extends over 14 amino acids. The CDR3 region is CASREVSGLYEQYF. The CDR3 DNA reads as TGTGCCAGCAGGGAGGTCAGCGGACTCTACGAGCAGTACTTC.

The V call is TRBV13, the J call TRBJ2-7, with D uncertain. Germline CDR1 and CDR2: PRHDT and FYEKMQ (reference sequence). The CDR3 is made up of 13 amino acids. With 0 bases removed from V and 5 bases from J, the gap between germline ends came to 8 bases. This chain's CDR3 is CASSLGRSHEQYF. CDR3 nucleotides: TGTGCCAGCAGCTTAGGCAGATCCCACGAGCAGTACTTC.

V usage is TRBV5-1 and J usage is TRBJ2-1; D is perhaps TRBD2 (5 bases). Germline V gives CDR1 SGHRS, CDR2 YFSETQ. The CDR3 has 15 residues. Trimming pared 4 bases from V and 2 bases from J, leaving 13 bases between. CDR3 bases: TGCGCCAGCAGCGTAGACGGGGATACCTACAATGAGCAGTTCTTC. It specifies CASSVDGDTYNEQFF.

This clone was counted only a few times. The chain combines TRBV2 with TRBJ2-1, with D maybe TRBD1 (5 bases). The CDR3 runs 15 residues. With 4 bases removed from V and 2 bases from J, the gap between germline ends came to 12 bases. CDR1 is SNHLY and CDR2 is FYNNEI in the germline V gene. The CDR3, as DNA: TGTGCCAGCAGTGGCGCGGTCAGGGCCTACAATGAGCAGTTCTTC. The encoded protein is CASSGAVRAYNEQFF.

The V and J genes are TRBV28 and TRBJ2-7; a weak D match, TRBD1 (5 bases). CDR1 and CDR2 (germline): MDHEN, SYDVKM. V dropped 3 bases and J dropped 0 bases, with 12 bases sitting between them. The CDR3 spans 15 residues. CDR3 DNA sequence: TGTGCCAGCAGTTTCCCGTCCAGGGTCTCCTACGAGCAGTACTTC. This gives the protein CASSFPSRVSYEQYF. The full variable domain, completed using reference TRBV28 and TRBJ2-7, is DVKVTQSSRYLVKRTGEKVFLECVQDMDHENMFWYRQDPGLGLRLIYFSYDVKMKEKGDIPEGYSVSREKKERFSLILESASTNQTSMYLCASSFPSRVSYEQYFGPGTRLTVT.

The table lists this clone with a few counts. This chain joins TRBV19 and TRBJ1-2, with D perhaps matching TRBD1 (5 bases). This CDR3 has 14 residues. Germline V gene data show CDR1 as LNHDA and CDR2 as SQIVND (reference sequence). The ends were cut back, 6 bases at V and 14 bases at J, with 25 bases in the middle. The CDR3 protein is CASSPRDLFLLDTF. The DNA of the CDR3 is TGTGCCAGTAGCCCAAGGGACCTTTTTTTGCTTGATACCTTC.

Regarding this clone: The same CDR3 is also encoded by other DNA sequences in this sample. The V gene is TRBV18, the J gene TRBJ2-5; D not certain. Germline V gene lookup returns CDR1 KGHSH and CDR2 LQKENI. V dropped 2 bases and J dropped 5 bases, with 3 bases sitting between them. The CDR3 has 11 residues. The CDR3 sequence: CASSPGETQYF. The CDR3 region has the DNA TGTGCCAGCTCACCAGGGGAGACCCAGTACTTC.

V gene TRBV28 combines with J gene TRBJ1-3; a possible D gene is TRBD1 (5 bases). There are 17 residues in the CDR3. CDR1 is MDHEN and CDR2 is SYDVKM in the germline V gene. Trimming removed 5 bases at V and 0 bases at J, with 17 bases between. The DNA for the CDR3 is TGTGCCAGCAGTGCTCCCCCCGGGACTCCCTCTGGAAACACCATATATTTT. Its translation: CASSAPPGTPSGNTIYF.

As regards this clone: A read error is possible here, since a much larger clone lies one base away. Other DNA sequences from this sample encode an identical CDR3 as well. The genes are TRBV10-3 and TRBJ2-3; D gene ambiguous. Trimming stripped 6 bases from V and 0 bases from J, with 1 base between. From germline, CDR1 is ENHRY and CDR2 SYGVKD. The CDR3 length is 11 residues. The chain's CDR3 is CAIRSTDTQYF. CDR3 nucleotides: TGTGCCATCAGAAGCACAGATACGCAGTATTTT.

J is TRBJ2-7 and V is TRBV7-2; a weak D match, TRBD1 (6 bases). Trimming pared 5 bases from V and 2 bases from J, leaving 7 bases between. Germline V lookup: CDR1 SGHTA, CDR2 FQGNSA. The CDR3 is made up of 12 amino acids. The CDR3 here is CASSRQAYEQYF. The CDR3 nucleotides are TGTGCCAGCAGCCGACAGGCCTACGAGCAGTACTTC.

This clone showed up just a few times. The rearrangement uses TRBV5-4 and TRBJ2-7, with TRBD2 matching 11 bases. Germline V lookup: CDR1 SGHNT, CDR2 YYREEE (reference sequence). CDR3 size: 16 residues. The J segment lost 3 bases and the V segment lost 0 bases, leaving 5 bases of the junction unmatched. CDR3 coding DNA: TGTGCCAGCAGCTTGGGGACTAGCGGGCCCAACTACGAGCAGTACTTC. The encoded protein is CASSLGTSGPNYEQYF.

CDR3 residues: CASSPGGQPETQYF. The CDR3 bases are TGTGCCAGCAGTCCTGGGGGCCAGCCAGAGACCCAGTACTTC. The genes are TRBV28 and TRBJ2-5; maybe TRBD1 (6 bases). The CDR3 runs to 14 residues. V lost 5 bases and J 4 bases, leaving 14 bases between the germline ends. Germline values: CDR1 MDHEN, CDR2 SYDVKM.

This chain joins TRBV2 and TRBJ2-2; TRBD1 is a possible D gene (6 bases). The CDR3 runs 17 residues. Trimming pared 4 bases from V and 6 bases from J, leaving 21 bases between. Germline V gene lookup returns CDR1 SNHLY and CDR2 FYNNEI. CDR3 sequence (DNA): TGTGCCAGCAGTGTTAGTTTCCAACAGGGTGGCCCCGGGGAGCTGTTTTTT. Its protein is CASSVSFQQGGPGELFF.

The rearrangement joins TRBV25-1 to TRBJ2-1, with TRBD2 identical over 8 bases. The CDR3 is 17 residues long. Germline V CDR1 and CDR2: MGHDK, SYGVNS. The V segment lost 2 bases and the J segment 5 bases; nucleotides outside the gene matches: 11. CDR3 coding DNA: TGTGCCAGCAGTGAAAAAATGGGGGTAGCGGGAAACAATGAGCAGTTCTTC. It encodes CASSEKMGVAGNNEQFF.

The chain combines TRBV7-2 with TRBJ2-4, with TRBD2 matching 13 bases. Germline CDR1 is SGHTA and CDR2 is FQGNSA. CDR3 length equals 15 residues. V lost 6 bases, J lost 9 bases, and 8 bases stayed unmatched. CDR3 nucleotide sequence: TGTGCCAGCAGGGGACTAGCGGGATTGGCGGGCATTCAGTACTTC. This encodes CASRGLAGLAGIQYF.

This sequence joins TRBV4-1 and TRBJ2-4, with D perhaps TRBD2 (6 bases). Per the germline V gene, CDR1 is MGHRA and CDR2 is YSYEKL. This CDR3 region has 14 residues. Trimming stripped 1 base from V and 14 bases from J, with 18 bases between. In DNA, the CDR3 is TGCGCCAGCAGCCAAGTCAGGCCGGAGGGTACCGAGTACTTC. Protein: CASSQVRPEGTEYF.

This sequence joins TRBV6-6 and TRBJ1-1; possibly TRBD1 for D (5 bases). The CDR3 totals 16 residues. Trimming pared 4 bases from V and 5 bases from J, leaving 20 bases between. The germline gives CDR1 MNHNY, CDR2 SVGAGI (reference sequence). This CDR3 is CASSLGHHSGWTEAFF. The DNA for the CDR3 is TGTGCCAGCAGTTTGGGTCATCACTCAGGGTGGACTGAAGCTTTCTTT.

The V gene is TRBV2, the J gene TRBJ2-5; D remains ambiguous. V was clipped by 5 bases and J by 4 bases, with 5 bases between them. The CDR3 has 11 amino acids. Germline CDR1 reads SNHLY; CDR2 reads FYNNEI. The CDR3, as DNA: TGTGCCAGCAGTAGTAGAGAGACCCAGTACTTC. Translating gives CASSSRETQYF.

V gene TRBV18 combines with J gene TRBJ1-2; perhaps TRBD1 as D (6 bases). The CDR3 covers 15 residues. In germline, CDR1 is KGHSH, CDR2 LQKENI. V gave up 2 bases and J gave up 4 bases, with 14 bases separating them. For the CDR3, the DNA is TGTGCCAGCTCACCAGTGAAGGGGGTTATCTATGGCTACACCTTC. It specifies CASSPVKGVIYGYTF.

This chain joins TRBV27 and TRBJ1-4; 10 bases map to TRBD1. CDR1 and CDR2 (germline): MNHEY, SMNVEV (reference sequence). Trimming took 3 bases from V and 7 from J; bases not matched to a gene: 2. The CDR3 is made up of 14 amino acids. The CDR3 DNA sequence: TGTGCCAGCAGTTTCCGGACAGGGGGTGAAAAACTGTTTTTT. It encodes CASSFRTGGEKLFF. The variable domain in full, completed from reference TRBV27 and TRBJ1-4, reads EAQVTQNPRYLITVTGKKLTVTCSQNMNHEYMSWYRQDPGLGLRQIYYSMNVEVTDKGDVPEGYKVSRKEKRNFPLILESPSPNQTSLYFCASSFRTGGEKLFFGSGTQLSVL.

Notes on this clone: The likely explanation is a read error, given a far larger clone one base away. This chain uses TRBV4-1 with TRBJ2-3, with TRBD1 as a possible D gene (6 bases). Germline V gene sequence: CDR1 MGHRA, CDR2 YSYEKL. V was pared by 0 bases and J by 0 bases, with 10 bases between. The CDR3 contains 16 residues. CDR3 coding DNA: TGCGCCAGCAGCCAAGAGGGGACACCGAGCACAGATACGCAGTATTTT. It translates to CASSQEGTPSTDTQYF.

This clone was picked up a small number of times. The chain combines TRBV27 with TRBJ2-7, with 10 bases lining up with TRBD2. The CDR3 spans 15 residues. Losses at the gene ends were 8 bases for V and 3 bases for J; bases not matched to a gene: 10. CDR1 and CDR2 from the germline V gene are MNHEY and SMNVEV (reference sequence). This CDR3 reads CASQLTSGPIYEQYF. CDR3 DNA sequence: TGTGCCAGCCAACTGACTAGCGGGCCAATCTACGAGCAGTACTTC.

The chain joins TRBV11-3 to TRBJ2-7; D call uncertain. The CDR3 covers 15 residues. Per germline, CDR1 SGHNT and CDR2 YENEEA. V gave up 2 bases and J gave up 2 bases, with 13 bases separating them. The CDR3 region is CASSLRRADTYEQYF. The CDR3 DNA reads as TGTGCCAGCAGCTTACGGAGAGCCGACACCTACGAGCAGTACTTC.

The chain recombines TRBV5-8 with TRBJ2-3, with 11 bases identical to TRBD1. Germline values: CDR1 SGHTS, CDR2 YDEGEE. CDR3 size: 15 residues. The V segment lost 5 bases and the J segment 4 bases; nucleotides outside the gene matches: 6. The CDR3 DNA is TGTGCCAGCAGGAGGACAGGGGGCGCCTCAGATACGCAGTATTTT. Protein product: CASRRTGGASDTQYF.

The CDR3 is CASTRTVYEQYF. The CDR3 nucleotides are TGTGCCAGCACCCGGACAGTTTACGAGCAGTACTTC. The chain combines TRBV6-1 with TRBJ2-7, with a tentative D call TRBD1 (6 bases). Germline V gene data show CDR1 as MNHNS and CDR2 as SASEGT. The CDR3 extends over 12 amino acids. The V and J ends lost 7 bases and 4 bases respectively, with 11 bases between them.

A few counts support this clone. The chain combines TRBV30 with TRBJ1-4; D perhaps matches TRBD1 (5 bases). In germline, CDR1 is GTSNPN, CDR2 SVGIG (reference sequence). V dropped 0 bases and J dropped 14 bases, with 10 bases sitting between them. CDR3 length: 11 residues. The CDR3 is CAWSVQVDLFF. The CDR3 nucleotides read TGTGCCTGGAGTGTACAGGTGGACCTGTTTTTT.